This TCR beta chain appears in the sequencing data of a study of blood T cell repertoires in COVID-19. Study background: Researchers got acute and convalescent COVID-19 samples from the United States, Italy and Spain. Sample material is recorded as cDNA or gDNA derived from T cells, B-cell-depleted T cells, or PBMCs.

The germline V gene has CDR1 SGHRS and CDR2 YFSETQ. V lost 7 bases to trimming and J lost 4 bases; unmatched junction nucleotides: 11. CDR3 length: 15 residues. Authors' data handling: Estimates of nucleated cell counts were drawn from the amplification of reference gene primers. Method: immunoSEQ multiplex PCR; TCRdb's copy keeps in-frame clones and lacks some. V and J calls and clone size come straight from that table; D and trimming were deduced from the DNA. The sample lists around 270,000 clones, roughly 84% occurring once. The V and J genes are TRBV5-1 and TRBJ2-1; 7 bases line up with TRBD2. Sequences were obtained from peripheral blood. The clonotype was recovered from a man aged 55 to 70 with acute or convalescent COVID-19. CDR3: CASAINSGLYNEQFF. CDR3 nucleotide sequence: TGCGCCAGCGCAATCAATAGCGGGTTATACAATGAGCAGTTCTTC.